The 28 T cell receptor beta chains below were found in one sample sequenced in a study of T cell repertoires in cytomegalovirus infection (dated by TCRdb to 2018 to 2020). The run used an Illumina HiSeq 1500. TCRdb trimmed the raw reads at Q25, called clones with MiXCR and kept productive beta chains. A single entry per CDR3 protein holds the most common genes and DNA from its merged rows. Here the sample has 270,000 or so distinct CDR3 sequences; approximately 15% occur a single time. Clones ranked in the top ten supply less than 50% of the sample. The sequenced sample was CD8+ T cells from PBMCs. The source is a human donor in good health (CMV status not recorded). Some clones in this sample may be carry-over from other donors' samples.

The V and J genes are TRBV12-3 or TRBV12-4 and TRBJ2-3; maybe TRBD2 (7 bases). V lost 7 bases and J lost 6, with 17 bases in between. CDR3 length: 14 residues. As DNA, the CDR3 is TGTGCCAGCAACCGGGGGGCCGTCAGGGATACGCAGTATTTT. This translates into CASNRGAVRDTQYF.

This clonotype was seen many times. The rearrangement uses TRBV6-1 and TRBJ2-5; no firm D call. Germline V lookup: CDR1 MNHNS, CDR2 SASEGT. The CDR3 contains 13 residues. With 8 bases removed from V and 0 bases from J, the gap between germline ends came to 10 bases. CDR3: CASGRIYQETQYF. The CDR3 nucleotides are TGTGCCAGCGGTCGAATCTACCAAGAGACCCAGTACTTC.

This clonotype was counted between two and nine times. The chain employs TRBV14 and TRBJ2-1, with TRBD1 matching 7 bases. Trimming at V came to 4 bases and at J to 0 bases, leaving 9 bases not matched to a gene. This CDR3 region has 17 residues. Per germline, CDR1 SGHDN and CDR2 FVKESK. The CDR3 reads CASSPKVGQSSYNEQFF. The CDR3 DNA reads as TGTGCCAGCAGCCCCAAGGTGGGACAGAGCTCCTACAATGAGCAGTTCTTC.

This chain links TRBV12-3 or TRBV12-4 with TRBJ2-7; D is perhaps TRBD1 or TRBD2 (5 bases each). V dropped 4 bases and J dropped 0 bases, with 10 bases sitting between them. CDR3 length: 14 residues. CDR3 DNA sequence: TGTGCCAGCAGTTCATCAGGGACCTCCTACGAGCAGTACTTC. Its protein product is CASSSSGTSYEQYF.

This clonotype has at least ten counts. The rearrangement links TRBV7-2 to TRBJ1-5; the match to TRBD1 covers 9 bases. V dropped 5 bases and J dropped 4; count of bases not matched to a gene: 3. Per the germline V gene, CDR1 is SGHTA and CDR2 is FQGNSA. This CDR3 region has 14 residues. CDR3 nucleotides: TGTGCCAGCAGCCTGACAGGGGGAAATCAGCCCCAGCATTTT. Translated: CASSLTGGNQPQHF.

In its sample, this clonotype was seen many times. The chain recombines TRBV7-9 with TRBJ1-6; D is uncertain. The CDR3 has 14 residues. V dropped 3 bases and J dropped 6 bases, with 9 bases sitting between them. Per the germline V gene, CDR1 is SEHNR and CDR2 is FQNEAQ (reference sequence). The CDR3 protein is CASSFWQPNSPLHF. The CDR3 DNA is TGTGCCAGCAGCTTTTGGCAGCCTAATTCACCCCTCCACTTT.

This clonotype showed up many times. The rearrangement uses TRBV7-6 and TRBJ2-7; maybe TRBD2 (6 bases). CDR1 is SGHVS, CDR2 FNYEAQ, per germline. The CDR3 is 14 residues long. The ends were cut back, 1 base at V and 4 bases at J, with 11 bases in the middle. CDR3 loop: CASSLGGGLYEQYF. CDR3 nucleotide sequence: TGTGCCAGCAGCTTAGGCGGAGGGTTGTACGAGCAGTACTTC.

The rearrangement joins TRBV5-6 to TRBJ1-5; no reliable D call. V was shortened by 1 base and J by 1 base, with 6 bases between the two germline ends. The CDR3 runs 14 residues. Per the germline V gene, CDR1 is SGHDT and CDR2 is YYEEEE. The CDR3 loop reads CASSLMVSNQPQHF. The CDR3 bases are TGTGCCAGCAGCTTGATGGTGAGCAATCAGCCCCAGCATTTT.

This clonotype was detected many times. V usage is TRBV7-9 and J usage is TRBJ2-7; D is uncertain. The CDR3 loop spans 12 amino acids. V lost 3 bases and J 3 bases, leaving 6 bases between the germline ends. Germline CDR1 and CDR2: SEHNR and FQNEAQ (reference sequence). CDR3: CASSFTGYEQYF. The CDR3, as DNA: TGTGCCAGCAGCTTTACTGGCTACGAGCAGTACTTC.

The chain links TRBV7-9 to TRBJ1-2; unclear D gene. The germline V gene has CDR1 SEHNR and CDR2 FQNEAQ (reference sequence). The V gene lost 3 bases and the J gene lost 8 bases, with 13 bases spanning the gap. The length of the CDR3 is 13 residues. The CDR3 region is CASSLADIEGYTF. The CDR3 DNA sequence: TGTGCCAGCAGCTTGGCGGATATAGAAGGCTACACCTTC.

This clonotype was found many times. V gene TRBV7-2 combines with J gene TRBJ1-5; D remains ambiguous. The CDR3 consists of 16 residues. Germline V lookup: CDR1 SGHTA, CDR2 FQGNSA. Trimming removed 1 base from V and 0 bases from J, with 10 bases in between. CDR3 sequence reads: CASSLVGVYSNQPQHF. In DNA, the CDR3 is TGTGCCAGCAGCTTAGTCGGGGTATATAGCAATCAGCCCCAGCATTTT.

This clonotype was counted only a few times. The rearrangement links TRBV6-6 to TRBJ1-1; 7 nucleotides match TRBD1. The germline gives CDR1 MNHNY, CDR2 SVGAGI (reference sequence). The CDR3 totals 19 residues. The junction had 19 bases not matched to a gene; V was cut back by 2 bases and J by 4 bases. The CDR3 nucleotides read TGTGCCAGCAGTTACGGGTGGGCTGGGACAGTGGAGCGAGGCACTGAAGCTTTCTTT. Translation: CASSYGWAGTVERGTEAFF.

This clonotype was counted at least ten times. The genes are TRBV12-3 or TRBV12-4 and TRBJ2-4; tentative D call: TRBD2 (7 bases). This CDR3 has 15 amino acids. V was shortened by 2 bases and J by 3 bases, with 11 bases between the two germline ends. In nucleotides, the CDR3 is TGTGCCAGCAGTTTATCGGGGGGCCTCAAAAACATTCAGTACTTC. Translating gives CASSLSGGLKNIQYF.

In this sample, this clonotype turned up many times. This chain connects TRBV7-8 to TRBJ2-1, with no clear D. CDR1 and CDR2 from the germline V gene are SGHVS and FQNEAQ. The CDR3 totals 12 residues. V gave up 2 bases and J gave up 7 bases, with 6 bases separating them. The CDR3 sequence is CASSLFPNEQFF. The CDR3 DNA sequence: TGTGCCAGCAGCTTATTCCCTAATGAGCAGTTCTTC.

In this sample, this clonotype turned up many times. This sequence joins TRBV7-6 and TRBJ2-1; TRBD2 aligns across 8 bases. The CDR3 runs to 19 residues. With V trimmed by 5 bases and J by 5 bases, 20 bases remained unmatched. In germline, CDR1 is SGHVS, CDR2 FNYEAQ. The CDR3 is CASSQILFSERGNDNEQFF. DNA of the CDR3: TGTGCCAGCAGCCAGATCTTGTTTTCGGAGCGGGGGAACGACAATGAGCAGTTCTTC.

As DNA, the CDR3 is TGTGCTAGTGGTTTTATGACCGACTCATCCTACGAGCAGTACTTC. This sequence encodes CASGFMTDSSYEQYF. V and J are TRBV12-5 and TRBJ2-7, with D unresolved. The CDR3 consists of 15 residues. V was trimmed by 3 bases and J by 1 base, leaving 13 bases between them. Germline V gene lookup returns CDR1 LGHNT and CDR2 FRNRAP.

The V and J genes are TRBV6-6 and TRBJ1-1, with D tentatively TRBD1 (5 bases). Germline CDR1 MNHNY, CDR2 SVGAGI (reference sequence). CDR3 length: 11 residues. V was trimmed by 5 bases and J by 7 bases, leaving 8 bases between them. The CDR3 is CASSLTGEAFF. CDR3 bases: TGTGCCAGCAGTCTAACAGGTGAAGCTTTCTTT.

This clonotype was picked up a small number of times. The V gene is TRBV29-1, the J gene TRBJ1-1; D is perhaps TRBD1 (5 bases). Germline CDR1 reads SQVTM; CDR2 reads ANQGSEA. This CDR3 comprises 12 residues. V was shortened by 7 bases and J by 2 bases, with 11 bases between the two germline ends. This CDR3 is CSGGRANTEAFF. In DNA, the CDR3 is TGCAGCGGGGGCCGGGCAAACACTGAAGCTTTCTTT.

On this clonotype itself: At one boundary the junction diverges from the germline segment, which might be a read error. The chain is built from TRBV25-1 and TRBJ1-4; D is possibly TRBD1 (5 bases). CDR3 length: 15 amino acids. CDR1 MGHDK and CDR2 SYGVNS come from the germline V gene. The CDR3 DNA follows: TGTGCCAGCAGTGAATATGCAGGGACTTATGAAAAACAGTTTTTT. It yields the protein CASSEYAGTYEKQFF.

This clonotype was found many times. The rearrangement joins TRBV7-8 to TRBJ2-3; 9 nucleotides align to TRBD1. With 5 bases clipped from V and 5 bases from J, the junction kept 11 bases outside the gene matches. CDR1 is SGHVS and CDR2 is FQNEAQ in the germline V gene. CDR3 length: 16 residues. As DNA, the CDR3 is TGTGCCAGCAGCGCCCACCGGGACAGGGATAAAGATACGCAGTATTTT. This translates into CASSAHRDRDKDTQYF.

V is TRBV7-9 and J is TRBJ1-1; D gene uncertain. Germline V gives CDR1 SEHNR, CDR2 FQNEAQ (reference sequence). The V end lost 1 base, the J end lost 1 base, and 10 bases lay between the germline ends. The CDR3 runs to 15 residues. CDR3 region: CASSLDGNQNTEAFF. The CDR3 nucleotides read TGTGCCAGCAGCTTAGATGGGAATCAGAACACTGAAGCTTTCTTT.

This clonotype was seen ten or more times. The J gene is TRBJ2-7, the V gene TRBV7-2; tentative D call: TRBD2 (5 bases). Germline V gene lookup returns CDR1 SGHTA and CDR2 FQGNSA. Trimming left V 2 bases short and J 1 base short, with 12 bases between. The CDR3 is 15 residues long. The CDR3 loop is CASSLKASSSYEQYF. As DNA, the CDR3 is TGTGCCAGCAGCTTAAAGGCTAGCTCGTCCTACGAGCAGTACTTC.

V gene TRBV29-1 combines with J gene TRBJ1-2, with 8 bases lining up with TRBD1. The CDR3 covers 12 residues. The J segment lost 8 bases and the V segment lost 3 bases, leaving 5 bases of the junction unmatched. Germline V CDR1 and CDR2: SQVTM, ANQGSEA. The CDR3 here is CSVELGQGGYTF. For the CDR3, the DNA is TGCAGCGTTGAGCTTGGACAGGGAGGCTACACCTTC.

This clonotype was picked up many times. The chain is built from TRBV7-9 and TRBJ1-2; no firm D call. This CDR3 is 15 amino acids long. Germline CDR1 reads SEHNR; CDR2 reads FQNEAQ (reference sequence). V shed 1 base and J shed 5 bases, with 14 bases lying between them. CDR3 residues: CASSLGPEHGYGYTF. The CDR3 bases are TGTGCCAGCAGCTTAGGCCCAGAGCACGGTTATGGCTACACCTTC.

The chain has TRBV10-3 and TRBJ2-7, with 9 nucleotides matching TRBD2. The CDR3 sequence is 12 residues long. V lost 8 bases and J lost 6; bases outside the gene matches: 5. Germline V CDR1 and CDR2: ENHRY, SYGVKD. CDR3 sequence (DNA): TGTGCCATCGGACTGACTAGCGGCGAGCAGTACTTC. Translation gives CAIGLTSGEQYF.

This clonotype was picked up many times. The chain joins TRBV6-2 or TRBV6-3 to TRBJ2-5; D not certain. Trimming removed 2 bases at V and 9 bases at J, with 13 bases between. This CDR3 region has 13 residues. Germline values: CDR1 MNHEY, CDR2 SVGEGT. The DNA of the CDR3 is TGTGCCAGCAGTTACACCGTCCAGACTCCCCAGTACTTC. This translates into CASSYTVQTPQYF.

This clonotype has only a few counts. The rearrangement links TRBV20-1 to TRBJ1-4; D is unclear. CDR3 length: 15 amino acids. The V and J ends lost 0 bases and 8 bases respectively, with 16 bases between them. The germline V gene encodes CDR1 DFQATT and CDR2 SNEGSKA (reference sequence). CDR3 nucleotide sequence: TGCAGTGCTAGAGATTTGGAAGGGTCGAGGGAAAAACTGTTTTTT. Its protein is CSARDLEGSREKLFF.

This clonotype has just a few counts. The rearrangement links TRBV27 to TRBJ2-5; D gene ambiguous. This CDR3 contains 13 residues. In germline, CDR1 is MNHEY, CDR2 SMNVEV (reference sequence). V was pared by 4 bases and J by 4 bases, with 10 bases between. CDR3 DNA: TGTGCCAGCAGTTACTCGAGTAGAGAGACCCAGTACTTC. It translates to CASSYSSRETQYF.